The 5 T cell receptor beta chains below were found in one sample sequenced in a study of blood T cell repertoires in COVID-19. Sequencing used immunoSEQ multiplex PCR; TCRdb keeps in-frame clones, though not all of them. The profile shows approximately 97,000 clones, about 91% of them singletons. Sequenced: peripheral blood. The receptors shown here come from a man aged 45-60 years with COVID-19, enrolled during active disease.

This clone was observed a few times. V and J are TRBV7-9 and TRBJ1-5, with D hard to call. The CDR3 has 18 residues. The germline V and J ends were trimmed by 2 bases and 0 bases, with 17 bases remaining between them. Germline CDR1 reads SEHNR; CDR2 reads FQNEAQ (reference sequence). The CDR3 coding sequence is TGTGCCAGCAGCTTAAGCGAAACTTTCAGTGGTAGCAATCAGCCCCAGCATTTT. Translated: CASSLSETFSGSNQPQHF.

This clone was detected only a few times. The chain links TRBV7-9 to TRBJ2-2; D might be TRBD2 (5 bases). The CDR3 consists of 13 residues. The germline V gene encodes CDR1 SEHNR and CDR2 FQNEAQ (reference sequence). Trimming cost V 0 bases and J 13 bases, with 12 bases left between them. The CDR3 here is CASSLARATWLFF. The CDR3 nucleotides are TGTGCCAGCAGCTTAGCGCGGGCGACATGGCTGTTTTTT.

J is TRBJ1-2 and V is TRBV3-1 (or the pseudogene TRBV3-2), with TRBD1 matching over 9 bases. V gave up 4 bases and J gave up 2 bases; unmatched junction bases: 2. Germline assignment: CDR1 LGHDT and CDR2 YNNKEL (reference sequence). This CDR3 spans 14 amino acids. This CDR3 is CASSLQGANYGYTF. DNA of the CDR3: TGTGCCAGCAGCCTACAGGGGGCCAACTATGGCTACACCTTC.

The rearrangement links TRBV24-1 to TRBJ2-1, with a weak D call TRBD2 (7 bases). The V gene's germline CDR1 is KGHDR and CDR2 SFDVKD. The CDR3 consists of 15 residues. The V and J ends lost 7 bases and 8 bases respectively, with 20 bases between them. CDR3: CATSRGLAVVHEQFF. DNA of the CDR3: TGTGCCACCAGCCGGGGGCTAGCGGTAGTCCATGAGCAGTTCTTC.

The chain combines TRBV4-1 with TRBJ1-2, with 8 bases identical to TRBD1. With 6 bases clipped from V and 4 bases from J, the junction kept 10 bases outside the gene matches. The CDR3 runs to 15 residues. Germline loops: CDR1 MGHRA, CDR2 YSYEKL. The CDR3 protein is CASSQSQGAVYGYTF. The CDR3 DNA sequence: TGCGCCAGCAGTCAAAGCCAGGGGGCGGTCTATGGCTACACCTTC.